This TCR beta chain was captured by sequencing in a study of blood T cell repertoires in COVID-19 (dated by TCRdb to 2018 to 2021). Describing the broader study: Samples from collaborators originated in the United States, Italy and Spain and spanned both the acute and convalescent phases of COVID-19. Where HLA class I and class II types were available, the types were taken from metadata supplied by the sample provider, not from assay-based typing. A de-identified subject ID, COVID-19 status, age in years and sex were almost always included in the sample metadata. Samples were obtained from the ongoing ImmuneRACE study (first 160 participants) and from over 1,000 subjects provided by 6 global collaborators. The repertoires were released in a freely available public database intended as a resource for research on the immune response to SARS-CoV-2. The prospective study material was composed of cDNA or gDNA derived from T cells, B-cell-depleted T cells, or PBMCs. Subjects who had been exposed to COVID-19, were actively infected with it, or had recovered from it provided the deeply sampled blood TCRbeta repertoires that made up the dataset.

Paper-wide results and their limitations: How much clinical and demographic metadata was included differed by source and by participant, and the metadata was provided uncurated.

Participants in the prospective study were aged roughly 18 to 100 years, lived in some 24 United States geographic areas, and enrolled through a virtual design. Cohort assignment in the prospective study relied on participant-reported clinical history from a screening survey and a study questionnaire. Mobile phlebotomists in the prospective study collected whole blood, serum and a nasopharyngeal or oropharyngeal swab from every participant. Over a roughly 2-month period, participants in the prospective study had the option of providing additional blood draws and questionnaires. Before DNA extraction, blood samples from the prospective study were shipped at room temperature or frozen. Its CDR3 holds 16 amino acids, cysteine through phenylalanine. The read is trimmed to its CDR3 DNA, 48 bases read in frame from base 1. V trim: 4 bases; J trim: 2 bases; unmatched bases: 10. CDR1 and CDR2 were assigned from the germline V gene as MDHEN and SYDVKM.

This clone has only one observation. This clone's antigen is unknown. The input lacks base qualities; no much larger clone sits a single base away. The immunoSEQ Assay, a bias-controlled multiplex PCR, was used to amplify TCRbeta CDR3 regions from genomic DNA. As for how the authors treated the data: Nucleated cell counts per sample were estimated from amplification of reference gene primers within the assay. To quantify the absolute abundance of each unique TCRbeta CDR3 rearrangement, sequence reads were collapsed and filtered. Productive Simpson clonality was computed per sample as the square root of Simpson's diversity index over productive rearrangements. TCRdb limited this immuneACCESS table to in-frame rearrangements with V and J called. A share of clones is missing; checked studies link under half to unresolved V genes, and the rest is unexplained. V and J calls and clone size are as listed in that table; D and trimming were resolved from the DNA. The table for this sample lists 300,000 to 500,000 clones; roughly 90% of them were counted only once. Approximately 1% of the sample is in the top ten clones.

Sequencing input: PBMCs or T cells enriched from blood (not recorded which). In this chain, TRBV28 is recombined with TRBJ2-5; 7 middle bases align to TRBD1. The sequence was collected from a woman aged 25 to 39 with acute COVID-19. The sequenced DNA is TGTGCCAGCAGTTCCCCGTTGGGGGACAGTCAAGAGACCCAGTACTTC. Its protein is CASSSPLGDSQETQYF.